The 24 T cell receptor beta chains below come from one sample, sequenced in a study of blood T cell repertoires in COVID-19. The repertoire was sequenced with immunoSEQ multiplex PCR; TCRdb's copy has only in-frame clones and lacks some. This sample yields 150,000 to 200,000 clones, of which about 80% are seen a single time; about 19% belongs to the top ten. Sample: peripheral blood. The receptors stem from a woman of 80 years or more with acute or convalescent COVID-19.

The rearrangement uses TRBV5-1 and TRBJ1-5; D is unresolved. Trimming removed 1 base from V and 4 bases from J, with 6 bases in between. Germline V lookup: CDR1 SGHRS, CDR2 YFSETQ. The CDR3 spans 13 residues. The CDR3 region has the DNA TGCGCCAGCAGCTTGACAGTTAATCAGCCCCAGCATTTT. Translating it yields CASSLTVNQPQHF.

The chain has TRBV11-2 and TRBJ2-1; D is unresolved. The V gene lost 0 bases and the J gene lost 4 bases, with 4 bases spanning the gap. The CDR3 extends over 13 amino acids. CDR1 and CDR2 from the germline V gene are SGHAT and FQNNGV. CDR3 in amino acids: CASSLDYYNEQFF. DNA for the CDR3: TGTGCCAGCAGCTTAGATTATTACAATGAGCAGTTCTTC.

The CDR3: CASSDHPSSGRAGEQYF. The CDR3 DNA is TGCGCCAGCAGTGATCACCCAAGTAGCGGGAGGGCCGGCGAGCAGTACTTC. The chain carries TRBV10-2 and TRBJ2-7; 11 bases align to TRBD2. This CDR3 is built from 17 residues. J was trimmed by 6 bases and V by 3 bases; bases with no gene match: 13. Germline CDR1 is WSHSY and CDR2 is SAAADI.

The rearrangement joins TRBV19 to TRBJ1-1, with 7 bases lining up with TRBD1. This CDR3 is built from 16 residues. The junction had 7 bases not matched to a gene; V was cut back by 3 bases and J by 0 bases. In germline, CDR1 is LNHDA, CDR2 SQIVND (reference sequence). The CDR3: CASSIGTGVMNTEAFF. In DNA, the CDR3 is TGTGCCAGTAGTATTGGTACAGGGGTCATGAACACTGAAGCTTTCTTT.

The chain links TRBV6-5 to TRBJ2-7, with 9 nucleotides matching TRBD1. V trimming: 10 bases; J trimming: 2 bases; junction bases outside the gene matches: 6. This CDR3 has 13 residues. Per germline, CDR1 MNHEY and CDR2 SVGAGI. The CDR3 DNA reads TGTGCCACCGGGACAGGGCAGCCCTACGAGCAGTACTTC. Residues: CATGTGQPYEQYF.

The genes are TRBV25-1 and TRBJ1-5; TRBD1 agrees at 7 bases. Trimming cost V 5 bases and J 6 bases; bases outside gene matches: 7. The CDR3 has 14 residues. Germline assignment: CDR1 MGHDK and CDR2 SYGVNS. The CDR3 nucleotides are TGTGCCAGCAGTTTATCAGGGGGAGGTCAGCCCCAGCATTTT. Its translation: CASSLSGGGQPQHF.

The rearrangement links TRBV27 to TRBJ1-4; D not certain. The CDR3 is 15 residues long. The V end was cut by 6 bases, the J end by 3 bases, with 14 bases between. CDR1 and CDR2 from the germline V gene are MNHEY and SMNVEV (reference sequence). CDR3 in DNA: TGTGCCAGCAGCTATACACCGGGGTCTAATGAAAAACTGTTTTTT. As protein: CASSYTPGSNEKLFF.

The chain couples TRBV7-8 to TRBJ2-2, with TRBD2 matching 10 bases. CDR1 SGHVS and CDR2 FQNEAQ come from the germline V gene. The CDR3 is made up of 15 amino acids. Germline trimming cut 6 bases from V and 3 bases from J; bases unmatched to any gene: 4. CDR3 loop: CASSLAGDYTGELFF. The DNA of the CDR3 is TGTGCCAGCAGTCTAGCGGGGGATTACACCGGGGAGCTGTTTTTT.

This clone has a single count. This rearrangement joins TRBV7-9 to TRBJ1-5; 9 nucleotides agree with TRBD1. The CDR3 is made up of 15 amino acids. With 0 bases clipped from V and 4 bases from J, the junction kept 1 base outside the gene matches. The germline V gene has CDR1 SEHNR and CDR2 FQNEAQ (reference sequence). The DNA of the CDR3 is TGTGCCAGCAGCTTAGCGGGGACAGGGAATCAGCCCCAGCATTTT. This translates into CASSLAGTGNQPQHF. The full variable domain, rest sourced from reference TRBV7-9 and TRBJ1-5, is DTGVSQNPRHKITKRGQNVTFRCDPISEHNRLYWYRQTLGQGPEFLTYFQNEAQLEKSRLLSDRFSAERPKGSFSTLEIQRTEQGDSAMYLCASSLAGTGNQPQHFGDGTRLSIL.

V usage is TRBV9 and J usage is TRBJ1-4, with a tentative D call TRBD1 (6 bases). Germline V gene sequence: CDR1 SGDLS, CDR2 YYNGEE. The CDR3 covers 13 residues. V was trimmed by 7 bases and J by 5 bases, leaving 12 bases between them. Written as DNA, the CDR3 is TGTGCCAGCGGCCGGGACATAAATGAAAAACTGTTTTTT. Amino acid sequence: CASGRDINEKLFF. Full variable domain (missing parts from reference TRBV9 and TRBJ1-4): DSGVTQTPKHLITATGQRVTLRCSPRSGDLSVYWYQQSLDQGLQFLIQYYNGEERAKGNILERFSAQQFPDLHSELNLSSLELGDSALYFCASGRDINEKLFFGSGTQLSVL.

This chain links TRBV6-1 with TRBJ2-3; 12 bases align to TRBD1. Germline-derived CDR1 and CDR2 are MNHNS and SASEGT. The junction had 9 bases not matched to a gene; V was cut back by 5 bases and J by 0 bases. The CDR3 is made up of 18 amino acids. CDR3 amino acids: CASSKGDRGQASTDTQYF. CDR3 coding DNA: TGTGCCAGCAGTAAAGGGGACAGGGGGCAAGCTAGCACAGATACGCAGTATTTT.

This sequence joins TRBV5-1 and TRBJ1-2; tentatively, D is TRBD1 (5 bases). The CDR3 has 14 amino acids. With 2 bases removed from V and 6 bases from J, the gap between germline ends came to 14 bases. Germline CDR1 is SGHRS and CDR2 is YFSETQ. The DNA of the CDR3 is TGCGCCAGCAGCTTCACCGGGGGATTGGATGGCTACACCTTC. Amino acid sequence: CASSFTGGLDGYTF. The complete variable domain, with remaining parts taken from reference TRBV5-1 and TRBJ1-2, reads KAGVTQTPRYLIKTRGQQVTLSCSPISGHRSVSWYQQTPGQGLQFLFEYFSETQRNKGNFPGRFSGRQFSNSRSEMNVSTLELGDSALYLCASSFTGGLDGYTFGSGTRLTVV.

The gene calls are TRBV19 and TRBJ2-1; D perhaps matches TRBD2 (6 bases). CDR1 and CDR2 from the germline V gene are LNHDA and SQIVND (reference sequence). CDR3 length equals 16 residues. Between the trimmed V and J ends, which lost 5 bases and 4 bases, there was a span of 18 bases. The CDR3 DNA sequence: TGTGCCAGTAGTCCCGCCGGGACTCCAGAGTACAATGAGCAGTTCTTC. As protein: CASSPAGTPEYNEQFF. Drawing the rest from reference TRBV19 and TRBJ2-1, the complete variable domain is DGGITQSPKYLFRKEGQNVTLSCEQNLNHDAMYWYRQDPGQGLRLIYYSQIVNDFQKGDIAEGYSVSREKKESFPLTVTSAQKNPTAFYLCASSPAGTPEYNEQFFGPGTRLTVL.

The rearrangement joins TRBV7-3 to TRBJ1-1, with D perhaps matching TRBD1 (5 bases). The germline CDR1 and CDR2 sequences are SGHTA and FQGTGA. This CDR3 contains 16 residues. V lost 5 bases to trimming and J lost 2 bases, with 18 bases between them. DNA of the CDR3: TGTGCCAGCAGCCCCCAGCCCTTGACAGCAAACACTGAAGCTTTCTTT. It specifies CASSPQPLTANTEAFF.

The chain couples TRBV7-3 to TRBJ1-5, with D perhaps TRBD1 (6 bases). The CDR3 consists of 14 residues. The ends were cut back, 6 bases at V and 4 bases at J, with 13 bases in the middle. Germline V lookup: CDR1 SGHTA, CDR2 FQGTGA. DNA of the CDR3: TGTGCCAGCAGGTCCCGGGACAAAAATCAGCCCCAGCATTTT. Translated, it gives CASRSRDKNQPQHF. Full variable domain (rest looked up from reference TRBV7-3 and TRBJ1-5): GAGVSQTPSNKVTEKGKYVELRCDPISGHTALYWYRQSLGQGPEFLIYFQGTGAADDSGLPNDRFFAVRPEGSVSTLKIQRTERGDSAVYLCASRSRDKNQPQHFGDGTRLSIL.

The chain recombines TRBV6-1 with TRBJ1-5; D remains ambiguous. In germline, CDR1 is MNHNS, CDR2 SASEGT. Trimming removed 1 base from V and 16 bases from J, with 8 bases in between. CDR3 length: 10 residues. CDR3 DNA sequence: TGTGCCAGCAGTGAAGAGCGGCCCCATTTT. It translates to CASSEERPHF.

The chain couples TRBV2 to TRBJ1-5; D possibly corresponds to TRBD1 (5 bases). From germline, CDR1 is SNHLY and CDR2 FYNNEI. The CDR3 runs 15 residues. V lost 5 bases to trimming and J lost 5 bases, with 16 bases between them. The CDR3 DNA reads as TGTGCCAGCAGTCGGGATACAGGAGGGGATCAGCCCCAGCATTTT. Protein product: CASSRDTGGDQPQHF.

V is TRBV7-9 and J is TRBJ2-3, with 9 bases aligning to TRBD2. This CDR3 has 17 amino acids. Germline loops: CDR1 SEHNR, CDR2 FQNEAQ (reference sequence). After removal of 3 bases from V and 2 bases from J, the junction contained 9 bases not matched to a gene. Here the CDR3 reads CASSFLVSGRYTDTQYF. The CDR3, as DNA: TGTGCCAGCAGCTTCCTCGTGAGCGGGAGGTACACAGATACGCAGTATTTT.

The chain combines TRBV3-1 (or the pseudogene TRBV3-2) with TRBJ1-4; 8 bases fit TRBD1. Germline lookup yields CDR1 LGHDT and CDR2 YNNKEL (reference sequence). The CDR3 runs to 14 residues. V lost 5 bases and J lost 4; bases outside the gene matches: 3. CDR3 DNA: TGTGCCAGCAGCTCGACAGGGGTTAATGAAAAACTGTTTTTT. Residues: CASSSTGVNEKLFF.

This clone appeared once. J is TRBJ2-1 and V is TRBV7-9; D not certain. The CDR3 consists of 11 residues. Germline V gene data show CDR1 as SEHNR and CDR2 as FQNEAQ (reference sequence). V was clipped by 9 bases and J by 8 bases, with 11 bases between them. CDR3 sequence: CASQQRDEQFF. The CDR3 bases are TGTGCCAGTCAACAGAGAGATGAGCAGTTCTTC.

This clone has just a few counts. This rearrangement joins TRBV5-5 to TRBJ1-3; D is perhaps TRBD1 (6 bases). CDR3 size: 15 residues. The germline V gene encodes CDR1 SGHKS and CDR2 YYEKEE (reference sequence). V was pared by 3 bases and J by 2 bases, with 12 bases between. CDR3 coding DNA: TGTGCCAGCAGCTGGGGCTCAGGGGCTGGAAACACCATATATTTT. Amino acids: CASSWGSGAGNTIYF. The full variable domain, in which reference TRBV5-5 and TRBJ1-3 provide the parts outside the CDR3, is DAGVTQSPTHLIKTRGQQVTLRCSPISGHKSVSWYQQVLGQGPQFIFQYYEKEERGRGNFPDRFSARQFPNYSSELNVNALLLGDSALYLCASSWGSGAGNTIYFGEGSWLTVV.

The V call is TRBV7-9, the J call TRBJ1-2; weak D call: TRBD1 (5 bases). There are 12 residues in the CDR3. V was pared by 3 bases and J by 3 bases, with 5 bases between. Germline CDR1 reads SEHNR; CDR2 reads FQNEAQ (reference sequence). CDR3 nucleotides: TGTGCCAGCAGCTTCAGGGACTATGGCTACACCTTC. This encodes CASSFRDYGYTF. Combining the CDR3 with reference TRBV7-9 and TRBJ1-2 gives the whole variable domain DTGVSQNPRHKITKRGQNVTFRCDPISEHNRLYWYRQTLGQGPEFLTYFQNEAQLEKSRLLSDRFSAERPKGSFSTLEIQRTEQGDSAMYLCASSFRDYGYTFGSGTRLTVV.

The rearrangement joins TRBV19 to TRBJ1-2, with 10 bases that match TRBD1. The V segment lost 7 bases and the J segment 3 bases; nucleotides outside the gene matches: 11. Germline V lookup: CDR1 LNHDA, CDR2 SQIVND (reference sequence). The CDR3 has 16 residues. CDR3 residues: CASTPDGGQGYYGYTF. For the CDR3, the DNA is TGTGCCAGTACTCCTGACGGGGGACAGGGGTACTATGGCTACACCTTC.

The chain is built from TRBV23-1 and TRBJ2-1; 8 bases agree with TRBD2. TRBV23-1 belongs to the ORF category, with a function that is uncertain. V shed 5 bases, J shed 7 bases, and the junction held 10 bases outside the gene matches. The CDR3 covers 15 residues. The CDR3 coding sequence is TGCGCCAGCAGTAGCAGTGGGACTAGAGGAAATGAGCAGTTCTTC. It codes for CASSSSGTRGNEQFF.